This T cell receptor beta chain was identified in a study of control samples from healthy donors and cancer patients. Using immunoSEQ multiplex PCR, the repertoire was profiled, and TCRdb retains in-frame clones only, with some absent. Altogether about 100,000 clones are present, roughly 87% being singletons, with the ten largest covering 18%. Per germline, CDR1 MNHNY and CDR2 SVGAGI (reference sequence). The CDR3 totals 16 residues. Between the trimmed V and J ends, which lost 6 bases and 4 bases, there was a span of 21 bases. Sequencing was carried out using blood. The sequence was obtained from a woman aged 50 to 60 in good health. The chain links TRBV6-6 to TRBJ1-2; no reliable D call. The CDR3 protein is CASRPDRIWLTYGYTF. The CDR3 nucleotides read TGTGCCAGCAGGCCTGATCGCATCTGGCTCACCTATGGCTACACCTTC.